This passage covers 3 T cell receptor beta chains from one sample sequenced in a study of shared clonotypes between healthy human individuals. The data were produced by immunoSEQ multiplex PCR, yet TCRdb's version contains in-frame clones alone and is incomplete. Found here are over a million clones, around 82% of them singletons; the top ten hold approximately 0.5%. The sequenced sample consisted of memory CD4+ T cells from PBMCs. Documented subset: CD45RA-negative fraction. The receptors stem from a man younger than 30 in good health. Some clones in this sample may be carry-over from other donors' samples.

The gene calls are TRBV29-1 and TRBJ2-6; TRBD1 matches at 7 bases. The length of the CDR3 is 14 residues. V shed 4 bases, J shed 4 bases, and the junction held 4 bases outside the gene matches. CDR1 and CDR2 (germline): SQVTM, ANQGSEA. Here the CDR3 DNA reads TGCAGCGTTGGACAGGGAAGAGGGGCCAACGTCCTGACTTTC. Amino acids: CSVGQGRGANVLTF. Full variable domain (rest looked up from reference TRBV29-1 and TRBJ2-6): SAVISQKPSRDICQRGTSLTIQCQVDSQVTMMFWYRQQPGQSLTLIATANQGSEATYESGFVIDKFPISRPNLTFSTLTVSNMSPEDSSIYLCSVGQGRGANVLTFGAGSRLTVL.

This sequence joins TRBV28 and TRBJ1-1, with no clear D. The germline V gene encodes CDR1 MDHEN and CDR2 SYDVKM. The CDR3 totals 14 residues. V was shortened by 7 bases and J by 0 bases, with 12 bases between the two germline ends. CDR3 nucleotide sequence: TGTGCCAGCACCCTAGTTGGGGTGAACACTGAAGCTTTCTTT. Its translation: CASTLVGVNTEAFF. Supplemented by reference TRBV28 and TRBJ1-1, the full variable domain reads DVKVTQSSRYLVKRTGEKVFLECVQDMDHENMFWYRQDPGLGLRLIYFSYDVKMKEKGDIPEGYSVSREKKERFSLILESASTNQTSMYLCASTLVGVNTEAFFGQGTRLTVV.

The CDR3 region is CASSESEIVNTEAFF. The CDR3 DNA follows: TGTGCCAGCAGTGAATCGGAAATAGTGAACACTGAAGCTTTCTTT. V is TRBV2 and J is TRBJ1-1; D is ambiguous. The CDR3 consists of 15 residues. Germline V lookup: CDR1 SNHLY, CDR2 FYNNEI. V was pared by 2 bases and J by 0 bases, with 10 bases between.